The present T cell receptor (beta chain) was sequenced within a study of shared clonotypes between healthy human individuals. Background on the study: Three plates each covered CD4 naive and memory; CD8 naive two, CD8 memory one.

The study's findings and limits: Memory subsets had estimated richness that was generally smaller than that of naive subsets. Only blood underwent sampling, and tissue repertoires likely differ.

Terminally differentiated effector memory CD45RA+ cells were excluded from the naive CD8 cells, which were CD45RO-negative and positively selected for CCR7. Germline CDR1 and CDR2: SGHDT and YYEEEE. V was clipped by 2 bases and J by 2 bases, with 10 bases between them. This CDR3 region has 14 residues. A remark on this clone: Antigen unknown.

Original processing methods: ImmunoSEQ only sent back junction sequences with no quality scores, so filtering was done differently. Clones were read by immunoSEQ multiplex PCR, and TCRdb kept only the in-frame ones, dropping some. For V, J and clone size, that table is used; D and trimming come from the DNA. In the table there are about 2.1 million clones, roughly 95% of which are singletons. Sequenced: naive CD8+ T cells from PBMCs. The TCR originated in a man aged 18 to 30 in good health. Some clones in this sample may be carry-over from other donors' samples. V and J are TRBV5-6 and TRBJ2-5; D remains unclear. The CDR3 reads CASSLVGKQETQYF. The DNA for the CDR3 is TGTGCCAGCAGCTTAGTAGGAAAACAAGAGACCCAGTACTTC.